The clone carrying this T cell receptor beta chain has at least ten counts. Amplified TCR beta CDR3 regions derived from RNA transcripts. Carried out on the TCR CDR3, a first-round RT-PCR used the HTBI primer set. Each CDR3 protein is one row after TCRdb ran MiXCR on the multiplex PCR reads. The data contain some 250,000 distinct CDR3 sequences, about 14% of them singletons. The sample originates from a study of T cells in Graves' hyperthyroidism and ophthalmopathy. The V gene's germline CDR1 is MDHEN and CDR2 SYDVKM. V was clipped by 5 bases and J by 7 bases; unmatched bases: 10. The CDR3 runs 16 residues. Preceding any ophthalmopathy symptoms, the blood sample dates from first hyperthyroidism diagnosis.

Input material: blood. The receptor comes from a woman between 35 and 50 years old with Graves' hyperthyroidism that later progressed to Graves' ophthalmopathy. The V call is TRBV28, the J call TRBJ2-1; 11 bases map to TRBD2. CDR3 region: CASSAPGLAVGNEQFF. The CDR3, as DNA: TGTGCCAGCAGTGCCCCGGGACTAGCGGTTGGAAATGAGCAGTTCTTC.